This TCR beta chain was found in a study of T cells expressing NK-cell markers. Researchers built TCR beta cDNA using 5'RACE template switching with UMIs. Reanalyzing the 5' RACE reads, TCRdb keeps one entry per CDR3 protein, without DNA. Its clone listing holds 550,000 or so distinct CDR3 sequences. Germline CDR1 is MGHRA and CDR2 is YSYEKL. The CDR3 covers 16 residues. The sequenced material came from blood T cells: a sorted CD56 or NKG2C T cell subset, CD4+ or CD8+ T cells, or bulk PBMC T cells (not recorded which). The clonotype originates from a man between 18 and 29 years old in good health. The rearrangement joins TRBV4-1 to TRBJ2-3; the TRBD1 assignment by TCRdb is unverifiable without DNA. CDR3 loop: CASSQGRGLGTDTQYF.